This T cell receptor (beta chain) was profiled in a study of OX40 agonist ivuxolimab in advanced cancers. Study information: Ivuxolimab, which patients received intravenously every 2 weeks, was dosed at 0.01 to 10 mg/kg. Three patients had partial responses: one hepatocellular carcinoma, two cutaneous melanoma.

Assay used: immunoSEQ multiplex PCR; TCRdb lists only in-frame clones, some missing. The data show 6,500 to 8,500 clones, over 60% seen once. The source material was CD4+ or CD8+ T cells sorted from blood, sampled in a trial of the OX40 agonist ivuxolimab. This TCR was recovered from an adult with an advanced solid tumor such as melanoma, head and neck, liver or kidney cancer.

The DNA of the CDR3 is TGTGCCAGCAGCTTAGTACAGGGCTACGAGCAGTACTTC. Translation: CASSLVQGYEQYF. This chain uses TRBV11-2 with TRBJ2-7, with D possibly TRBD1 on 6 matching bases. The CDR3 has 13 residues. CDR1 and CDR2 from the germline V gene are SGHAT and FQNNGV. V was shortened by 1 base and J by 3 bases, with 7 bases between the two germline ends.